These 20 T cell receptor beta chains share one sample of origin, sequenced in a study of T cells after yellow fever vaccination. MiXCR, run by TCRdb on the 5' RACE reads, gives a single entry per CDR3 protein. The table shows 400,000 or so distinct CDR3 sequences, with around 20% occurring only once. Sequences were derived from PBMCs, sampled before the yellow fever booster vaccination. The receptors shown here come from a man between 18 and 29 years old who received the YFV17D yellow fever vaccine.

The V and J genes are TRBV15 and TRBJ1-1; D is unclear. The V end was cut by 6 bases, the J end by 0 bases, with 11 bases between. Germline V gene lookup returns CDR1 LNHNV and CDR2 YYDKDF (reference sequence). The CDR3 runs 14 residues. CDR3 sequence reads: CATRVGQLNTEAFF. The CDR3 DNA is TGTGCCACCAGGGTAGGGCAGTTGAACACTGAAGCTTTCTTT.

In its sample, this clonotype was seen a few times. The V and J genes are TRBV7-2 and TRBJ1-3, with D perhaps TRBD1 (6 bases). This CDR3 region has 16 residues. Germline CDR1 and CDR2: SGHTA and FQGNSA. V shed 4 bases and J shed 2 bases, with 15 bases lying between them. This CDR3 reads CASSSESTGTGNTIYF. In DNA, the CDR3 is TGTGCCAGCAGCTCCGAATCGACAGGAACTGGAAACACCATATATTTT.

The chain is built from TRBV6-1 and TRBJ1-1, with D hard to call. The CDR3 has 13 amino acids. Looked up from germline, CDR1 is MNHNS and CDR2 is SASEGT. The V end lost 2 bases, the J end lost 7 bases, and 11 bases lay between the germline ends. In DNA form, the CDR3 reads TGTGCCAGCAGTGAATTCGAGGGATTTGAAGCTTTCTTT. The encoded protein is CASSEFEGFEAFF.

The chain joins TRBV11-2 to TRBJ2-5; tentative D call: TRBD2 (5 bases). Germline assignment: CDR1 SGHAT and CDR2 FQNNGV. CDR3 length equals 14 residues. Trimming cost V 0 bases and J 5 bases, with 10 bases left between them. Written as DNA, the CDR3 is TGTGCCAGCAGCTTAGACGGGGTGTGGGAGACCCAGTACTTC. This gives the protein CASSLDGVWETQYF.

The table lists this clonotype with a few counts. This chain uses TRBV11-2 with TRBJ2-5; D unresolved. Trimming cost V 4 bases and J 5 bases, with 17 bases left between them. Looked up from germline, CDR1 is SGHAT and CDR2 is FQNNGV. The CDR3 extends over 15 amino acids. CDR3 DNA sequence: TGTGCCAGCAGCTCCATCCCAGGCCTAGGGGAGACCCAGTACTTC. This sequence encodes CASSSIPGLGETQYF.

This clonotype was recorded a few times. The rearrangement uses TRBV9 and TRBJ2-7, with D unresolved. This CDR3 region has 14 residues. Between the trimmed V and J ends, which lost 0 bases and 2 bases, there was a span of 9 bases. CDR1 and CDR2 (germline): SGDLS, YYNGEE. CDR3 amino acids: CASSVASPTYEQYF. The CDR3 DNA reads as TGTGCCAGCAGCGTAGCTAGTCCCACCTACGAGCAGTACTTC.

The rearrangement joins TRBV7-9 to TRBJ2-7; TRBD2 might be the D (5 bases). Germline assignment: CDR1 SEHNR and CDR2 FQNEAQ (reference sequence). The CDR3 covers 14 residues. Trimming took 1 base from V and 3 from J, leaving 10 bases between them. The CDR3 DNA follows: TGTGCCAGCAGCTTAGGCAATCGGGGCTACGAGCAGTACTTC. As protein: CASSLGNRGYEQYF.

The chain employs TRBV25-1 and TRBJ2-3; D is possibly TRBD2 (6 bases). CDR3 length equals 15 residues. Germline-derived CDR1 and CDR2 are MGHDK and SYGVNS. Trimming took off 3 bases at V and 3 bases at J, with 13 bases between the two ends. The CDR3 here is CASSETGGETDTQYF. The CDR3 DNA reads TGTGCCAGCAGTGAGACTGGCGGGGAAACAGATACGCAGTATTTT. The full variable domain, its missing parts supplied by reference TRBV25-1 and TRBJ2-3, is EADIYQTPRYLVIGTGKKITLECSQTMGHDKMYWYQQDPGMELHLIHYSYGVNSTEKGDLSSESTVSRIRTEHFPLTLESARPSHTSQYLCASSETGGETDTQYFGPGTRLTVL.

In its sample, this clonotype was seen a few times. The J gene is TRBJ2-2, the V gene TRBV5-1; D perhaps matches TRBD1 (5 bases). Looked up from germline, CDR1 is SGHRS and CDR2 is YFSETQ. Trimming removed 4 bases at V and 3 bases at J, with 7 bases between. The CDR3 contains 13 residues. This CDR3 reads CASSTRDTGELFF. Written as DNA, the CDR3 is TGCGCCAGCAGCACCAGGGACACCGGGGAGCTGTTTTTT.

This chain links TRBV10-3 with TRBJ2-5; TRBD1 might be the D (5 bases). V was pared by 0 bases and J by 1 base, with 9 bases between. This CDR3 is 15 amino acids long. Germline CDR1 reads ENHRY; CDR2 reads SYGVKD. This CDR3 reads CAISESRGGQETQYF. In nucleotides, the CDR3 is TGTGCCATCAGTGAGTCAAGGGGTGGCCAAGAGACCCAGTACTTC.

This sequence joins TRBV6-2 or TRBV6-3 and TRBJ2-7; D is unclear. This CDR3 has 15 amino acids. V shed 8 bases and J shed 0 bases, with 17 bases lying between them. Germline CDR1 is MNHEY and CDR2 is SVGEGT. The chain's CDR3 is CASREGFTPSYEQYF. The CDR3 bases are TGTGCCAGCCGAGAAGGGTTCACCCCCTCCTACGAGCAGTACTTC.

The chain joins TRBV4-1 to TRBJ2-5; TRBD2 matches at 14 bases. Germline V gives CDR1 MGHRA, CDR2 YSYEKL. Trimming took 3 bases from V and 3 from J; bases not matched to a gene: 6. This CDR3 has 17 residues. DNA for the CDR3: TGCGCCAGCAGCCAGACTAGCGGGGGGGCCGTGGAAGAGACCCAGTACTTC. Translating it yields CASSQTSGGAVEETQYF.

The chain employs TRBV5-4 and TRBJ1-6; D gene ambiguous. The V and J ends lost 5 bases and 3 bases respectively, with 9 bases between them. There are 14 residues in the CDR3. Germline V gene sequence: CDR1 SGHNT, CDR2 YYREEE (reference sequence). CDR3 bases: TGTGCCAGCAGTACGGCCTACTATAATTCACCCCTCCACTTT. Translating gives CASSTAYYNSPLHF.

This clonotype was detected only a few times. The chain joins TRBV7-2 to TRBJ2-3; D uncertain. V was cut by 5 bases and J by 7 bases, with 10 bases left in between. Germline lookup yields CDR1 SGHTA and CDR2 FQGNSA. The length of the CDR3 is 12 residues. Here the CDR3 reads CASSPSPHTQYF. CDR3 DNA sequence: TGTGCCAGCAGCCCATCGCCTCATACGCAGTATTTT.

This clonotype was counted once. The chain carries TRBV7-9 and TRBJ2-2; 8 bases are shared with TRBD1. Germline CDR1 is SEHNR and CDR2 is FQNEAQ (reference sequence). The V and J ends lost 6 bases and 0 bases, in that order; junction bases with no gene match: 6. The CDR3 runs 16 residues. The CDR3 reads CASSNRQGSNTGELFF. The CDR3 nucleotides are TGTGCCAGCAGTAATAGACAGGGGTCGAACACCGGGGAGCTGTTTTTT.

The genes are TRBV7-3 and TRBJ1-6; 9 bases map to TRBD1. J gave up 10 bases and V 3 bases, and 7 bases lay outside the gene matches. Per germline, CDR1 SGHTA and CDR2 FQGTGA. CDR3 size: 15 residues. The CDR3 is CASSLTGTGTSPLHF. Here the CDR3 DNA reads TGTGCCAGCAGCTTGACCGGGACAGGGACCTCACCCCTCCACTTT.

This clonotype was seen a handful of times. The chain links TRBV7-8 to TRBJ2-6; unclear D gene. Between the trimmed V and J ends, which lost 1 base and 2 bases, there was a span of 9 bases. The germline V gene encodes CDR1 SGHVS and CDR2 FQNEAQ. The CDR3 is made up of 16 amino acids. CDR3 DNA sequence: TGTGCCAGCAGCTTAGTTTGGTACGCTGGGGCCAACGTCCTGACTTTC. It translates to CASSLVWYAGANVLTF. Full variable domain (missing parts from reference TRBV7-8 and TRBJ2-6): GAGVSQSPRYKVAKRGQDVALRCDPISGHVSLFWYQQALGQGPEFLTYFQNEAQLDKSGLPSDRFFAERPEGSVSTLKIQRTQQEDSAVYLCASSLVWYAGANVLTFGAGSRLTVL.

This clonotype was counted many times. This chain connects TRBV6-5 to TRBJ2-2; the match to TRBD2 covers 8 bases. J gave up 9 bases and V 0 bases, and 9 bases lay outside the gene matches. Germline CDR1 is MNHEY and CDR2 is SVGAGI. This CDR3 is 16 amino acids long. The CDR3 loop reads CASSYSVNSGVRELFF. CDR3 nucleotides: TGTGCCAGCAGTTACTCTGTGAATAGCGGGGTCCGGGAGCTGTTTTTT.

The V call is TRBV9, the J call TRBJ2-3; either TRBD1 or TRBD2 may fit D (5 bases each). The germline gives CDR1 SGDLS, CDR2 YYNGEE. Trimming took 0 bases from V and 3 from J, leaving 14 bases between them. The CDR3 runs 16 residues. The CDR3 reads CASSVESGHLTDTQYF. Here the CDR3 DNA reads TGTGCCAGCAGCGTAGAAAGCGGACACCTGACAGATACGCAGTATTTT.

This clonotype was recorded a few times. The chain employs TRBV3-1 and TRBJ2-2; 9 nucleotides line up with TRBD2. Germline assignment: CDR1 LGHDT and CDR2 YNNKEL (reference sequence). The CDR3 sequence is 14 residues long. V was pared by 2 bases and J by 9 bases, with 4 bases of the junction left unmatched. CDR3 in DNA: TGTGCCAGCAGCCAAAGCGGGGGGATGCGGGAGCTGTTTTTT. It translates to CASSQSGGMRELFF.